This T cell receptor (beta chain) was observed in a study of T cell responses to AZD1222 COVID-19 vaccine. Background on the study: Pooling of second doses given at about 4 or about 12 weeks was done.

Some clones are missing from TCRdb's copy, which holds only in-frame ones; the method was immunoSEQ multiplex PCR. The data contain about 130,000 clones, roughly 82% of them singletons. A note on this clone: Antigen: not known.

Study-wide findings and caveats: The study identified only six AZD1222 recipients as seropositive at baseline. Scientists sampled the repertoires only once the peak T cell response had passed. Donors, mostly white British, included more females; clonal diversity was possibly underestimated.

Specimen: peripheral blood, collected on day 0 of AZD1222 vaccination. The clonotype originates from an adult in good health.

In nucleotides, the CDR3 is TGTGCCAGCAGCTTCCAATCCAGCAATCAGCCCCAGCATTTT. Its translation is CASSFQSSNQPQHF. The chain recombines TRBV11-2 with TRBJ1-5; D gene ambiguous. The germline V and J ends were trimmed by 3 bases and 1 base, with 7 bases remaining between them. The CDR3 sequence is 14 residues long. Looked up from germline, CDR1 is SGHAT and CDR2 is FQNNGV.